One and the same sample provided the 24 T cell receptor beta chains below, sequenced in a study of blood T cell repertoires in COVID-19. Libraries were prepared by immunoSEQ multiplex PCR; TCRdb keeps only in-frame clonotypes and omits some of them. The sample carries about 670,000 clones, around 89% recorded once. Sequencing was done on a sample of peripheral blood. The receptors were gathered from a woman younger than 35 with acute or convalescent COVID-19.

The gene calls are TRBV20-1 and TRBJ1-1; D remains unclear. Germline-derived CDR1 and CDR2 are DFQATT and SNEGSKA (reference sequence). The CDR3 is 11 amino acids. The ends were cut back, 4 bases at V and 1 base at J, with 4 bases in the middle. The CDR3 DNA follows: TGCAGTGCTAACGGGAACACTGAAGCTTTCTTT. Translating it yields CSANGNTEAFF.

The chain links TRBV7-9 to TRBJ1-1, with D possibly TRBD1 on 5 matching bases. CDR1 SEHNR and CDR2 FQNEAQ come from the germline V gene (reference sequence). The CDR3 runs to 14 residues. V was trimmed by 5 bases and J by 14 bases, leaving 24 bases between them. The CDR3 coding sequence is TGTGCCAGCAGCCTTGGGAGGGGACGGGCATGGGGGTTCTTT. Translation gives CASSLGRGRAWGFF.

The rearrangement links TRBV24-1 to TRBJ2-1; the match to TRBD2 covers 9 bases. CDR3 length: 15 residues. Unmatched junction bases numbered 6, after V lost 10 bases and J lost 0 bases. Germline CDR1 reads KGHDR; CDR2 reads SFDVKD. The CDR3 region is CATRSGGNSYNEQFF. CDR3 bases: TGTGCCACACGAAGCGGGGGGAACTCCTACAATGAGCAGTTCTTC.

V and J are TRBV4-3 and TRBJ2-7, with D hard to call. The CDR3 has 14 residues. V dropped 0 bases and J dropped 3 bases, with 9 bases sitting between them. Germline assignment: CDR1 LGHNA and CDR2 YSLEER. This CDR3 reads CASSQDLVSYEQYF. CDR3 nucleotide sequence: TGCGCCAGCAGCCAAGACTTAGTGAGCTACGAGCAGTACTTC.

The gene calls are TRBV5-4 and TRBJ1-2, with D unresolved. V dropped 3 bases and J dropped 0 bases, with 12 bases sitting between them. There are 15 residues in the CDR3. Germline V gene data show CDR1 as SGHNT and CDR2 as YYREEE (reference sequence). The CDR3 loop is CASSWATTANYGYTF. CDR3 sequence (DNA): TGTGCCAGCAGCTGGGCCACCACAGCTAACTATGGCTACACCTTC.

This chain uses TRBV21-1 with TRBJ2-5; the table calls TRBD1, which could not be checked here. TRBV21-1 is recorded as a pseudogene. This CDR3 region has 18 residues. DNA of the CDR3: TGTGCCAGCAGCCCAAAGGTTTCGCCAGGTGGCCTACAAGAGACCCAGTACTTC. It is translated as CASSPKVSPGGLQETQYF.

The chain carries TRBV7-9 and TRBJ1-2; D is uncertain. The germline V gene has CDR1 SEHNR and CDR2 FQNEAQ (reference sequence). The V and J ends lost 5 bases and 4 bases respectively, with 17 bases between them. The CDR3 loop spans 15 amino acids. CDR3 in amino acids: CASSLSQPTPYGYTF. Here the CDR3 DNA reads TGTGCCAGCAGCCTATCACAGCCGACCCCCTATGGCTACACCTTC.

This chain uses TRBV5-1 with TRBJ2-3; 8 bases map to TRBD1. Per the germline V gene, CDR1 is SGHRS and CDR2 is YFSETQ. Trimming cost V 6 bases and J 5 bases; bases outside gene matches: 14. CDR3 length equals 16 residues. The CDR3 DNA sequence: TGCGCCAGCACCCGATCAGACAGGGGAGGAATAGATACGCAGTATTTT. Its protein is CASTRSDRGGIDTQYF.

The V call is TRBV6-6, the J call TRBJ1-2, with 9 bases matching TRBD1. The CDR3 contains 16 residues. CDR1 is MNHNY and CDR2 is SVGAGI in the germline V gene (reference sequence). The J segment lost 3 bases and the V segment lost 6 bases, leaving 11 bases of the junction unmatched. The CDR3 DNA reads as TGTGCCAGCAGCTCGGCCGGGACAGGGAGGTACTATGGCTACACCTTC. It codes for CASSSAGTGRYYGYTF.

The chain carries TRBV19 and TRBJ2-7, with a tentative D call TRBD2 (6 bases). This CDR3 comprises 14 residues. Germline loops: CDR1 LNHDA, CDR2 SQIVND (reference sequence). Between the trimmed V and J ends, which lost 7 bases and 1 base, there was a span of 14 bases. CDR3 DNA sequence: TGTGCCAGTAAGTTAACGGGGGAATCCTACGAGCAGTACTTC. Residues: CASKLTGESYEQYF.

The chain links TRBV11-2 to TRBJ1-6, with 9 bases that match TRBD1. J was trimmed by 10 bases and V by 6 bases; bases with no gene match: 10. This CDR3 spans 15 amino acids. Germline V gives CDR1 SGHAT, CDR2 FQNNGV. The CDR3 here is CASRPRTGGISPLHF. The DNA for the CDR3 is TGTGCCAGCAGGCCGCGCACAGGGGGCATATCACCCCTCCACTTT.

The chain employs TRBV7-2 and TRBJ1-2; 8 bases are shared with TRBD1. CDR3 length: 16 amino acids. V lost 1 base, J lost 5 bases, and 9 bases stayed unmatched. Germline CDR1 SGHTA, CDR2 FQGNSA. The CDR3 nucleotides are TGTGCCAGCAGCTTAGATTGGACAGGGAGGTCATATGGCTACACCTTC. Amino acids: CASSLDWTGRSYGYTF. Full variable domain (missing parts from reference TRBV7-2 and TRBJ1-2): GAGVSQSPSNKVTEKGKDVELRCDPISGHTALYWYRQSLGQGLEFLIYFQGNSAPDKSGLPSDRFSAERTGGSVSTLTIQRTQQEDSAVYLCASSLDWTGRSYGYTFGSGTRLTVV.

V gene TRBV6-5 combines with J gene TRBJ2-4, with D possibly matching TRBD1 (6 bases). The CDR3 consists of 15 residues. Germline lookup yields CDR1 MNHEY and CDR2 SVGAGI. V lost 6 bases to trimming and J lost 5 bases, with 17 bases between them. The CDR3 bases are TGTGCCAGCAGGGTGGGGGCTAGGGGAGAAAACATTCAGTACTTC. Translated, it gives CASRVGARGENIQYF.

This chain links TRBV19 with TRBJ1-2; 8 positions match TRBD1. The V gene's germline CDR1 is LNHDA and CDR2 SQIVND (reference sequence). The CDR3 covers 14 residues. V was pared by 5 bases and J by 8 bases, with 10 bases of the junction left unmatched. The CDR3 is CASSPQDRVEGYTF. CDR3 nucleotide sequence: TGTGCCAGTAGTCCCCAGGACAGGGTTGAAGGCTACACCTTC.

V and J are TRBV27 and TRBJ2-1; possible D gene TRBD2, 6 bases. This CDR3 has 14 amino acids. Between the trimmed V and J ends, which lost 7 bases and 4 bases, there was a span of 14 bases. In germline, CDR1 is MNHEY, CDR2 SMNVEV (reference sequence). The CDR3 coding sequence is TGTGCCAGCAATCTGGGGGGACGATACAATGAGCAGTTCTTC. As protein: CASNLGGRYNEQFF.

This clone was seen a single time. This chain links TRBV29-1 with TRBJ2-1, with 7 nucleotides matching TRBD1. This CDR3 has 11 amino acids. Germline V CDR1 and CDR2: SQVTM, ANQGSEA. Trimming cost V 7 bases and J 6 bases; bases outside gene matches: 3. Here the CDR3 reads CSERDSNEQFF. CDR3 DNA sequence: TGCAGCGAGAGGGACAGCAATGAGCAGTTCTTC.

CDR3 sequence reads: CASSLGRNSPLHF. The CDR3 DNA sequence: TGTGCCAGCAGCTTGGGTAGAAATTCACCCCTCCACTTT. This chain joins TRBV5-6 and TRBJ1-6; D ambiguous. Per the germline V gene, CDR1 is SGHDT and CDR2 is YYEEEE. There are 13 residues in the CDR3. Deletions cut 0 bases from V and 7 bases from J, with 5 bases between.

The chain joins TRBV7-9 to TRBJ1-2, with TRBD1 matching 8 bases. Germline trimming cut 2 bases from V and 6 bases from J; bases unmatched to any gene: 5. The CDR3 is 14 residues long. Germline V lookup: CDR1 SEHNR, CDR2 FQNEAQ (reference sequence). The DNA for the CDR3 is TGTGCCAGCAGCTTATCAACAGGGGGTAATGGCTACACCTTC. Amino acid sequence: CASSLSTGGNGYTF.

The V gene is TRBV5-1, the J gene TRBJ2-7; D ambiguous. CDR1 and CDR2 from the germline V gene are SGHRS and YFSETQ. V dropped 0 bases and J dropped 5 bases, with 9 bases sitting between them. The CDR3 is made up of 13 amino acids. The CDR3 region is CASSLGLSNEQYF. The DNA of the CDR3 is TGCGCCAGCAGCTTGGGACTTTCCAACGAGCAGTACTTC.

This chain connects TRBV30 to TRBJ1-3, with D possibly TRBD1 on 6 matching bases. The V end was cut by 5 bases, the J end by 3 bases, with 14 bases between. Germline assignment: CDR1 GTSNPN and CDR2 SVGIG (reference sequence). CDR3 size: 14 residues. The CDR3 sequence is CAWGYRAVGNTIYF. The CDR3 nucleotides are TGTGCCTGGGGATACAGGGCGGTTGGAAACACCATATATTTT.

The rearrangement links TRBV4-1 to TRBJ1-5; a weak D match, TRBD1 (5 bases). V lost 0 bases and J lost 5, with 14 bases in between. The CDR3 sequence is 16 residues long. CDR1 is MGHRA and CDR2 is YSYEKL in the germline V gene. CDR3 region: CASSQDLRGLDQPQHF. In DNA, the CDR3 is TGCGCCAGCAGCCAAGACCTAAGGGGTTTGGATCAGCCCCAGCATTTT.

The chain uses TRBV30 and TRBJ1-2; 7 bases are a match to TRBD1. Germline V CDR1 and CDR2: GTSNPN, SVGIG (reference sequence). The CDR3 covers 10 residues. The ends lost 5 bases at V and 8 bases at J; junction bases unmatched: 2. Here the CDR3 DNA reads TGTGCCTGGTGGGACAGCGGCTACACCTTC. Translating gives CAWWDSGYTF.

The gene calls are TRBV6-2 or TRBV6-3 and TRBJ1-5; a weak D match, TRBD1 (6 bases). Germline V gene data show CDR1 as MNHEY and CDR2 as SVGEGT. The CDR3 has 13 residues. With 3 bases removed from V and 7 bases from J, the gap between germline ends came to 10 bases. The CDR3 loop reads CASSYSRGQPQHF. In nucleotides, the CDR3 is TGTGCCAGCAGTTATTCCAGGGGACAGCCCCAGCATTTT.

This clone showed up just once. The CDR3 region is CASSVGGGGPVYGYTF. CDR3 coding DNA: TGTGCCAGCAGCGTAGGTGGAGGGGGCCCGGTCTATGGCTACACCTTC. The J gene is TRBJ1-2, the V gene TRBV9; TRBD1 aligns across 7 bases. Looked up from germline, CDR1 is SGDLS and CDR2 is YYNGEE. This CDR3 is built from 16 residues. The junction had 9 bases not matched to a gene; V was cut back by 0 bases and J by 4 bases.